The entry that follows covers one T cell receptor beta chain sequence. Its specificity is unknown. 13 Jbeta primers and 60 Vbeta primers were used for the PCR. Data came from immunoSEQ multiplex PCR; TCRdb stores just in-frame clones and leaves some out. The table lists about 150,000 clones, about 80% of them singletons. The entry originates in a study of cytomegalovirus exposure and HLA in healthy donors. Study findings and constraints: Upon later analysis, HLA-associated TCR beta chains proved more clonally expanded than other, equally common chains. There was a cluster of highly shared sequence variants that was likely a sequencing artifact.

Sequenced: PBMCs. This clonotype originated in a man between 18 and 29 years old in good health and CMV-seronegative.

In nucleotides, the CDR3 is TGTGCCAGTAGGCTCGACATGGGGACTAGCGGGCCTGGGAACACCGGGGAGCTGTTTTTT. Amino acids: CASRLDMGTSGPGNTGELFF. The chain combines TRBV19 with TRBJ2-2; 12 bases match TRBD2. In germline, CDR1 is LNHDA, CDR2 SQIVND (reference sequence). The CDR3 consists of 20 residues. J lost 1 base, V lost 6 bases, and 15 bases had no gene match.